These 15 T cell receptor beta chains share one sample of origin, sequenced in a study of blood T cell repertoires in COVID-19. Sequencing used immunoSEQ multiplex PCR; TCRdb keeps in-frame clones, though not all of them. The table shows 260,000 or so clones, with roughly 88% occurring only once. Sequenced: PBMCs or T cells enriched from blood (not recorded which). The receptors stem from a woman between 35 and 50 years old with acute COVID-19.

The CDR3 DNA follows: TGTGCCAGCAGCGGACAGGGCGGCACCGGGGAGCTGTTTTTT. It is translated as CASSGQGGTGELFF. The V call is TRBV11-2, the J call TRBJ2-2; 8 bases align to TRBD1. The V gene end was trimmed by 5 bases and the J gene end by 4 bases; junction bases not matched to a gene: 3. Germline V gene sequence: CDR1 SGHAT, CDR2 FQNNGV. This CDR3 has 14 residues.

V is TRBV3-1 (or the pseudogene TRBV3-2) and J is TRBJ2-5, with 8 bases matching TRBD2. The germline V gene encodes CDR1 LGHDT and CDR2 YNNKEL (reference sequence). The CDR3 has 13 amino acids. V trimming: 6 bases; J trimming: 4 bases; junction bases outside the gene matches: 4. The CDR3 loop reads CASSLSGGETQYF. Here the CDR3 DNA reads TGTGCCAGCAGTCTAAGCGGGGGAGAGACCCAGTACTTC.

Only one count was recorded for this clone. J is TRBJ2-4 and V is TRBV11-2; 10 nucleotides agree with TRBD2. With 3 bases clipped from V and 12 bases from J, the junction kept 8 bases outside the gene matches. This CDR3 contains 14 residues. Per the germline V gene, CDR1 is SGHAT and CDR2 is FQNNGV. The CDR3 DNA reads TGTGCCAGCAGCTTTTTAGCGGGAGGAGGAAATCAGTACTTC. Its translation is CASSFLAGGGNQYF.

Written as DNA, the CDR3 is TGCGCCAGCAGCTTGAGGGGGGGGAGTCAAGAGACCCAGTACTTC. It codes for CASSLRGGSQETQYF. The chain is built from TRBV5-1 and TRBJ2-5; tentative D call: TRBD2 (7 bases). Trimming took off 1 base at V and 2 bases at J, with 12 bases between the two ends. Per the germline V gene, CDR1 is SGHRS and CDR2 is YFSETQ. The CDR3 spans 15 residues.

This clone was picked up one time. CDR3 sequence (DNA): TGTGCCAGCGGGACAGGGGATGAAAAACTGTTTTTT. It is translated as CASGTGDEKLFF. The V and J genes are TRBV10-3 and TRBJ1-4; the match to TRBD1 covers 10 bases. This CDR3 is built from 12 residues. In germline, CDR1 is ENHRY, CDR2 SYGVKD. V lost 10 bases, J lost 6 bases, and 2 bases stayed unmatched.

The chain recombines TRBV9 with TRBJ1-1, with TRBD1 matching over 7 bases. Germline CDR1 SGDLS, CDR2 YYNGEE. The CDR3 covers 15 residues. V trimming: 4 bases; J trimming: 5 bases; junction bases outside the gene matches: 11. CDR3 in amino acids: CASSPQRPQGTEAFF. DNA for the CDR3: TGTGCCAGCAGCCCACAACGGCCACAGGGGACTGAAGCTTTCTTT.

The J gene is TRBJ1-2, the V gene TRBV7-9; possibly TRBD1 for D (6 bases). From germline, CDR1 is SEHNR and CDR2 FQNEAQ (reference sequence). The CDR3 is 14 residues long. V lost 2 bases and J lost 6, with 13 bases in between. The CDR3 DNA sequence: TGTGCCAGCAGCTTACTTGGGGGCGCGGATGGCTACACCTTC. Translating gives CASSLLGGADGYTF.

This clone has only one observation. The V and J genes are TRBV27 and TRBJ1-3; 7 nucleotides align to TRBD1. There are 15 residues in the CDR3. The V gene end was trimmed by 3 bases and the J gene end by 1 base; junction bases not matched to a gene: 3. Germline V gene sequence: CDR1 MNHEY, CDR2 SMNVEV (reference sequence). The DNA for the CDR3 is TGTGCCAGCAGTTTTACAGGGGATTCTGGAAACACCATATATTTT. It is translated as CASSFTGDSGNTIYF.

The J gene is TRBJ2-5, the V gene TRBV7-2, with D perhaps TRBD2 (6 bases). V was pared by 5 bases and J by 5 bases, with 15 bases between. The CDR3 loop spans 14 amino acids. CDR1 is SGHTA, CDR2 FQGNSA, per germline. This chain's CDR3 is CASSRGTLTETQYF. In DNA form, the CDR3 reads TGTGCCAGCAGCCGCGGGACCTTGACTGAGACCCAGTACTTC.

The genes are TRBV24-1 and TRBJ1-1; D gene unclear. CDR3 size: 11 residues. The V and J ends lost 9 bases and 5 bases respectively, with 9 bases between them. Germline loops: CDR1 KGHDR, CDR2 SFDVKD. The CDR3 reads CATRSLTEAFF. The DNA for the CDR3 is TGTGCCACCCGGAGTCTGACTGAAGCTTTCTTT.

This clone occurred once. The chain carries TRBV10-3 and TRBJ2-1; 11 bases are shared with TRBD2. The CDR3 extends over 16 amino acids. Germline loops: CDR1 ENHRY, CDR2 SYGVKD. V lost 0 bases and J lost 7; bases outside the gene matches: 5. Here the CDR3 reads CAISESSGRGLNEQFF. CDR3 sequence (DNA): TGTGCCATCAGTGAGTCTAGCGGGAGGGGGTTGAATGAGCAGTTCTTC.

The chain joins TRBV28 to TRBJ2-1; the match to TRBD2 covers 10 bases. This CDR3 contains 16 residues. CDR1 is MDHEN, CDR2 SYDVKM, per germline. Trimming removed 2 bases from V and 7 bases from J; junction bases left unmatched: 8. CDR3 in amino acids: CASSLRLAGVKNEQFF. CDR3 DNA sequence: TGTGCCAGCAGTTTACGGCTAGCGGGAGTTAAAAATGAGCAGTTCTTC.

V usage is TRBV19 and J usage is TRBJ2-6, with TRBD1 as a possible D gene (6 bases). The V gene lost 2 bases and the J gene lost 3 bases, with 8 bases spanning the gap. Germline V CDR1 and CDR2: LNHDA, SQIVND (reference sequence). This CDR3 comprises 15 residues. The CDR3: CASSIWTDGANVLTF. For the CDR3, the DNA is TGTGCCAGTAGTATATGGACAGATGGGGCCAACGTCCTGACTTTC. Complete variable domain (other parts from reference TRBV19 and TRBJ2-6): DGGITQSPKYLFRKEGQNVTLSCEQNLNHDAMYWYRQDPGQGLRLIYYSQIVNDFQKGDIAEGYSVSREKKESFPLTVTSAQKNPTAFYLCASSIWTDGANVLTFGAGSRLTVL.

This chain joins TRBV5-6 and TRBJ1-2; 10 nucleotides align to TRBD1. V shed 1 base and J 8 bases; nucleotides not matched to a gene: 8. Germline CDR1 is SGHDT and CDR2 is YYEEEE. The CDR3 sequence is 15 residues long. The CDR3, as DNA: TGTGCCAGCAGCTTGTGGGACAGGGGATGGTGGGGCTACACCTTC. It is translated as CASSLWDRGWWGYTF.

This sequence joins TRBV28 and TRBJ1-2, with TRBD1 matching 8 bases. Unmatched junction bases numbered 13, after V lost 5 bases and J lost 8 bases. Germline CDR1 reads MDHEN; CDR2 reads SYDVKM. The CDR3 length is 15 residues. DNA for the CDR3: TGTGCCAGCAGTCCACCGACAGGGGAAAGAAACGGCTACACCTTC. Translated, it gives CASSPPTGERNGYTF.